The clone carrying this TCR beta chain turned up a few times. Its antigen is unknown. TCRdb re-called the RT-PCR reads through MiXCR, storing one row per CDR3 protein. This sample has 860,000 or so distinct CDR3 sequences; 20% to 25% occur once, and the top ten carry roughly 10%. The data originate from a study of response to subunit inactivated influenza vaccine. Regarding the study as a whole: Authors suggested each seasonal flu vaccination may recruit only limited numbers of new T cells.

The TCR comes from a man aged 50 or older who received an inactivated influenza vaccine. The input for sequencing was PBMCs from blood, taken roughly 5 days after vaccination.

CDR3 sequence reads: CASSFVAADTQYF. The CDR3 DNA follows: TGTGCCAGCAGTTTCGTAGCTGCAGATACGCAGTATTTT. The rearrangement joins TRBV12-3 or TRBV12-4 to TRBJ2-3; the D is unclear. V was trimmed by 3 bases and J by 4 bases, leaving 8 bases between them. The CDR3 is 13 amino acids.